This passage covers 16 T cell receptor beta chains from one sample sequenced in a study of blood T cell repertoires in COVID-19. Here immunoSEQ multiplex PCR was the method, and the copy in TCRdb shows in-frame clones only, minus some. The sample contains about 110,000 clones, around 78% of which appear only once. Material: peripheral blood. The origin of the receptors is a woman aged 55-75 years with acute or convalescent COVID-19.

This clone was found a few times. The J gene is TRBJ2-1, the V gene TRBV3-1 (or the pseudogene TRBV3-2), with TRBD1 matching 7 bases. J gave up 11 bases and V 2 bases, and 12 bases lay outside the gene matches. The germline gives CDR1 LGHDT, CDR2 YNNKEL (reference sequence). The CDR3 covers 15 residues. DNA of the CDR3: TGTGCCAGCAGCCAAACCTCAGGGGGTGGTGGTAAGCAGTTCTTC. Protein sequence: CASSQTSGGGGKQFF.

The rearrangement links TRBV27 to TRBJ1-4; TRBD1 matches at 7 bases. The CDR3 totals 15 residues. Germline V gene sequence: CDR1 MNHEY, CDR2 SMNVEV (reference sequence). J lost 5 bases, V lost 3 bases, and 6 bases had no gene match. CDR3 nucleotide sequence: TGTGCCAGCAGTTTCGCCGGACAGGAGAATGAAAAACTGTTTTTT. This translates into CASSFAGQENEKLFF.

V usage is TRBV24-1 and J usage is TRBJ1-5, with unresolved D. Trimming left V 9 bases short and J 4 bases short, with 15 bases between. Germline V gene lookup returns CDR1 KGHDR and CDR2 SFDVKD. The CDR3 contains 14 residues. In DNA, the CDR3 is TGTGCCACCGGCTACGGGTCGGATAATCAGCCCCAGCATTTT. Translation gives CATGYGSDNQPQHF.

The chain uses TRBV6-4 and TRBJ1-2; 7 positions match TRBD1. After removal of 7 bases from V and 5 bases from J, the junction contained 7 bases not matched to a gene. The length of the CDR3 is 13 residues. The germline CDR1 and CDR2 sequences are MRHNA and SNTAGT. The CDR3 DNA follows: TGTGCCAGCACCGGGACAGAATCTTATGGCTACACCTTC. Residues: CASTGTESYGYTF.

V usage is TRBV7-9 and J usage is TRBJ2-5; TRBD2 matches at 10 bases. Germline lookup yields CDR1 SEHNR and CDR2 FQNEAQ (reference sequence). The junction had 5 bases not matched to a gene; V was cut back by 3 bases and J by 4 bases. The CDR3 totals 15 residues. Written as DNA, the CDR3 is TGTGCCAGCAGCTTGAGCGGGGGGGCCGGAGAGACCCAGTACTTC. Its translation is CASSLSGGAGETQYF.

The chain joins TRBV11-2 to TRBJ2-7; D not certain. V was pared by 0 bases and J by 3 bases, with 3 bases between. Per germline, CDR1 SGHAT and CDR2 FQNNGV. This CDR3 spans 12 amino acids. The CDR3 reads CASSLDGYEQYF. In DNA, the CDR3 is TGTGCCAGCAGCTTAGACGGCTACGAGCAGTACTTC. The variable domain in full, with the rest retrieved from reference TRBV11-2 and TRBJ2-7, is EAGVAQSPRYKIIEKRQSVAFWCNPISGHATLYWYQQILGQGPKLLIQFQNNGVVDDSQLPKDRFSAERLKGVDSTLKIQPAKLEDSAVYLCASSLDGYEQYFGPGTRLTVT.

The rearrangement joins TRBV2 to TRBJ1-1, with 10 bases that match TRBD1. In germline, CDR1 is SNHLY, CDR2 FYNNEI. V gave up 6 bases and J gave up 7 bases; unmatched junction bases: 5. This CDR3 has 13 residues. The DNA of the CDR3 is TGTGCCAGCAGCCCGGGACAGGGGAGTGAAGCTTTCTTT. Translating gives CASSPGQGSEAFF. Variable domain in full (rest from reference TRBV2 and TRBJ1-1): EPEVTQTPSHQVTQMGQEVILRCVPISNHLYFYWYRQILGQKVEFLVSFYNNEISEKSEIFDDQFSVERPDGSNFTLKIRSTKLEDSAMYFCASSPGQGSEAFFGQGTRLTVV.

This clone appeared a few times. This sequence joins TRBV7-2 and TRBJ2-7, with D possibly matching TRBD2 (7 bases). This CDR3 region has 15 residues. Trimming shortened V by 2 bases and J by 0 bases, and 11 bases separated the two germline ends. The germline V gene encodes CDR1 SGHTA and CDR2 FQGNSA. CDR3 region: CASSLRGGSSYEQYF. The CDR3, as DNA: TGTGCCAGCAGCTTAAGGGGGGGGAGCTCCTACGAGCAGTACTTC.

The chain couples TRBV12-3 or TRBV12-4 to TRBJ2-2, with no clear D. The CDR3 is 13 amino acids. V was clipped by 6 bases and J by 3 bases, with 8 bases between them. The CDR3 here is CASRSSYTGELFF. The DNA of the CDR3 is TGTGCCAGCAGGTCTAGTTACACCGGGGAGCTGTTTTTT.

This chain uses TRBV5-1 with TRBJ2-1, with 8 bases fitting TRBD1. With 5 bases clipped from V and 1 base from J, the junction kept 5 bases outside the gene matches. This CDR3 has 15 amino acids. Per the germline V gene, CDR1 is SGHRS and CDR2 is YFSETQ. Here the CDR3 DNA reads TGCGCCAGCAGAGCCCGGGACAGGTCCTACAATGAGCAGTTCTTC. Amino acid sequence: CASRARDRSYNEQFF.

Here the CDR3 DNA reads TGTGCCAGCAGCCAATCTGCGGGGCCGAGCTCTGGAAACACCATATATTTT. This encodes CASSQSAGPSSGNTIYF. The rearrangement joins TRBV16 to TRBJ1-3; a possible D gene is TRBD1 (5 bases). Trimming pared 0 bases from V and 0 bases from J, leaving 12 bases between. The V gene's germline CDR1 is KGHSY and CDR2 FQNENV. The CDR3 sequence is 17 residues long.

The J gene is TRBJ1-2, the V gene TRBV7-9; a weak D match, TRBD1 (5 bases). This CDR3 has 13 amino acids. Trimming cost V 5 bases and J 8 bases, with 15 bases left between them. From germline, CDR1 is SEHNR and CDR2 FQNEAQ (reference sequence). The CDR3 coding sequence is TGTGCCAGCAGCCCGGAGGGGATTCGGGGCTACACCTTC. Translation gives CASSPEGIRGYTF.

The chain combines TRBV18 with TRBJ1-1; 7 bases align to TRBD1. Trimming at V came to 3 bases and at J to 5 bases, leaving 6 bases not matched to a gene. The germline gives CDR1 KGHSH, CDR2 LQKENI. The CDR3 runs to 14 residues. CDR3 in DNA: TGTGCCAGCTCACCGTACACAGGGGAAACTGAAGCTTTCTTT. Encoded protein: CASSPYTGETEAFF.

J is TRBJ2-5 and V is TRBV30, with 12 bases identical to TRBD1. In germline, CDR1 is GTSNPN, CDR2 SVGIG (reference sequence). The CDR3 loop spans 15 amino acids. Germline trimming cut 8 bases from V and 4 bases from J; bases unmatched to any gene: 11. The CDR3 sequence is CARNAGTGGLETQYF. Here the CDR3 DNA reads TGTGCCCGCAATGCCGGGACAGGGGGCTTAGAGACCCAGTACTTC.

V is TRBV2 and J is TRBJ2-7, with D unresolved. The CDR3 spans 12 residues. Between the trimmed V and J ends, which lost 1 base and 6 bases, there was a span of 7 bases. Germline values: CDR1 SNHLY, CDR2 FYNNEI. For the CDR3, the DNA is TGTGCCAGCAGTGAAGTGGGCTCCGAGCAGTACTTC. Translating gives CASSEVGSEQYF.

A few counts support this clone. This chain uses TRBV6-1 with TRBJ2-7; tentative D call: TRBD1 (6 bases). CDR1 and CDR2 (germline): MNHNS, SASEGT. The ends were cut back, 3 bases at V and 1 base at J, with 13 bases in the middle. The CDR3 extends over 15 amino acids. The CDR3 reads CASSDPPGHSYEQYF. DNA of the CDR3: TGTGCCAGCAGTGACCCACCGGGACATTCCTACGAGCAGTACTTC.